This T cell receptor beta chain was captured in a study of shared clonotypes between healthy human individuals. Naivety among CD8 cells was defined by CD45RO negativity and positive CCR7 selection, thereby excluding terminally differentiated effector memory CD45RA+ cells. General observations from the study: Represented diversity (both genetic and exposure-history) was limited by the small number of donors. Incompleteness in sorted-subset sequencing, despite large depth, was shown by rarefaction.

This clone was seen a single time. The antigen remains undetermined. Other DNA variants within this sample encode the same CDR3. There are 18 residues in the CDR3. With 5 bases clipped from V and 0 bases from J, the junction kept 7 bases outside the gene matches. Germline loops: CDR1 SEHNR, CDR2 FQNEAQ (reference sequence). Sequencing used immunoSEQ multiplex PCR; TCRdb keeps in-frame clones, though not all of them. The sample consists of roughly 2,000,000 clones, over 85% of them appearing once. The V call is TRBV7-9, the J call TRBJ2-1; 13 nucleotides line up with TRBD2. The sequenced material came from naive CD8+ T cells from PBMCs. The TCR was taken from a man aged 18-30 years in good health. Some clones in this sample may be carry-over from other donors' samples. The CDR3 loop is CASSPGTSGTSSYNEQFF. In DNA form, the CDR3 reads TGTGCCAGCAGCCCAGGGACTAGCGGGACGAGCTCCTACAATGAGCAGTTCTTC.